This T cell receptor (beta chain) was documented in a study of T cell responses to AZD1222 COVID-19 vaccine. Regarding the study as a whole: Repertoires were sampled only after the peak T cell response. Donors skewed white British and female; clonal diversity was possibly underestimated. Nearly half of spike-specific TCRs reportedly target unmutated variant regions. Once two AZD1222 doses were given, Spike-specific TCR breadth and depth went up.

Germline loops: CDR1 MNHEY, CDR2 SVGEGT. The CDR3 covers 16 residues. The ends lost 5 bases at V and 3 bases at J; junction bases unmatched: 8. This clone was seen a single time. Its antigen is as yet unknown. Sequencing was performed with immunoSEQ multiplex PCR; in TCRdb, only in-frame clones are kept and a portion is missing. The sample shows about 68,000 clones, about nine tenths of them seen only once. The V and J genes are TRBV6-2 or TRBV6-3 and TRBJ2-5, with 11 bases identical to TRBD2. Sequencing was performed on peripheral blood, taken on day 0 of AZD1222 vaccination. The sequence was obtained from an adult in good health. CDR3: CASSHPSGRYEETQYF. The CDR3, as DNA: TGTGCCAGCAGTCACCCTAGCGGGAGGTACGAAGAGACCCAGTACTTC.